This entry lists 20 T cell receptor beta chains sequenced from one sample in a study of blood T cells in healthy people across ages (dated by TCRdb to 2013 to 2016). The library was prepared using 5' RACE. Sequencing instrument: Illumina HiSeq 2500. A second PCR of about 6 to 11 cycles was performed with a sample-barcoded 5' primer and a J-beta primer mix. TCRdb ran its own pipeline on the public reads, namely fastp trimming at Q25 and MiXCR clone calling, and kept in-frame beta chains. All rows with the same CDR3 protein become a single entry with the most common DNA and genes. The table for this sample lists 1.5 million to 2 million distinct CDR3 sequences; about 50% of them were counted only once. The ten largest clones capture around 2.1% of the sample. Sequencing was done on a sample of blood. Source of these receptors: a woman aged 40 to 50 in good health.

This clonotype has a handful of counts. The rearrangement uses TRBV5-1 and TRBJ2-4; D unresolved. Germline CDR1 is SGHRS and CDR2 is YFSETQ. This CDR3 has 17 residues. Between the trimmed V and J ends, which lost 0 bases and 3 bases, there was a span of 16 bases. CDR3 coding DNA: TGCGCCAGCAGCTTGGCCTTTGGGGTAACCTACAAAAACATTCAGTACTTC. Translation: CASSLAFGVTYKNIQYF.

The sample holds a few counts of this clonotype. This chain connects TRBV4-2 to TRBJ2-1, with 11 bases fitting TRBD2. J gave up 1 base and V 4 bases, and 9 bases lay outside the gene matches. The CDR3 totals 18 residues. Germline CDR1 LGHNA, CDR2 YNFKEQ. As DNA, the CDR3 is TGTGCCAGCAGCCCACGAGTAACTAGCGGGGGTTCCTACAATGAGCAGTTCTTC. It codes for CASSPRVTSGGSYNEQFF.

This sequence joins TRBV20-1 and TRBJ2-3; 9 bases agree with TRBD2. The CDR3 spans 14 residues. After removal of 3 bases from V and 4 bases from J, the junction contained 5 bases not matched to a gene. Germline CDR1 DFQATT, CDR2 SNEGSKA (reference sequence). CDR3 residues: CSASMVAGADTQYF. The CDR3, as DNA: TGCAGTGCTAGTATGGTAGCGGGGGCAGATACGCAGTATTTT.

CDR3: CSARPMGSDTDTQYF. In DNA, the CDR3 is TGCAGTGCTAGACCGATGGGGTCCGACACAGATACGCAGTATTTT. V and J are TRBV20-1 and TRBJ2-3; D is uncertain. With 2 bases removed from V and 2 bases from J, the gap between germline ends came to 14 bases. Germline CDR1 DFQATT, CDR2 SNEGSKA (reference sequence). The CDR3 extends over 15 amino acids.

J is TRBJ1-5 and V is TRBV4-3, with 7 bases that match TRBD1. Germline V gives CDR1 LGHNA, CDR2 YSLEER. CDR3 length equals 15 residues. The trim removed 5 bases at V and 0 bases at J, leaving 4 bases unmatched. Here the CDR3 reads CASSYDRDSNQPQHF. The CDR3 DNA reads as TGCGCCAGCAGCTACGACAGGGATAGCAATCAGCCCCAGCATTTT.

This clonotype was seen a handful of times. It is unclear where the CDR3 begins or ends on the DNA, so no DNA is shown, and the CDR3 is as TCRdb lists it. The chain couples TRBV12-3 or TRBV12-4 to TRBJ2-7. The CDR3 is 15 residues long, ends included. CDR3 loop: CASSSSGRASYEQYF.

The sample holds a few counts of this clonotype. V gene TRBV7-2 combines with J gene TRBJ2-6; D unclear. Per the germline V gene, CDR1 is SGHTA and CDR2 is FQGNSA. V lost 3 bases and J 4 bases, leaving 10 bases between the germline ends. The CDR3 has 15 amino acids. CDR3 protein: CASSFLGSGANVLTF. The CDR3 DNA reads TGTGCCAGCAGCTTCCTGGGTTCAGGGGCCAACGTCCTGACTTTC. Full variable domain (missing parts from reference TRBV7-2 and TRBJ2-6): GAGVSQSPSNKVTEKGKDVELRCDPISGHTALYWYRQSLGQGLEFLIYFQGNSAPDKSGLPSDRFSAERTGGSVSTLTIQRTQQEDSAVYLCASSFLGSGANVLTFGAGSRLTVL.

The chain recombines TRBV7-9 with TRBJ2-7, with D possibly called TRBD1 or TRBD2 (5 bases each). This CDR3 spans 15 amino acids. V was pared by 5 bases and J by 3 bases, with 17 bases between. The germline V gene encodes CDR1 SEHNR and CDR2 FQNEAQ (reference sequence). The CDR3 region has the DNA TGTGCCAGCAGCCCTTCCCCGGGACGGGTCTACGAGCAGTACTTC. Amino acids: CASSPSPGRVYEQYF.

This clonotype occurred once. The chain carries TRBV7-9 and TRBJ2-7; weak D call: TRBD1 (6 bases). The CDR3 sequence is 19 residues long. V dropped 4 bases and J dropped 2 bases, with 27 bases sitting between them. Germline-derived CDR1 and CDR2 are SEHNR and FQNEAQ (reference sequence). The CDR3 spells CASSSRLDPQGTLPYEQYF. In DNA form, the CDR3 reads TGTGCCAGCAGCTCTCGCCTCGATCCACAGGGTACCCTTCCCTACGAGCAGTACTTC.

This chain connects TRBV7-9 to TRBJ2-5, with TRBD2 matching over 9 bases. J gave up 7 bases and V 2 bases, and 11 bases lay outside the gene matches. The CDR3 is 16 residues long. Per the germline V gene, CDR1 is SEHNR and CDR2 is FQNEAQ (reference sequence). The CDR3 DNA sequence: TGTGCCAGCAGCTTATACGTTGCGGGGGGGCGTACGACCCAGTACTTC. This sequence encodes CASSLYVAGGRTTQYF.

This clonotype occurred many times. The chain uses TRBV5-1 and TRBJ2-6; D is uncertain. There are 13 residues in the CDR3. Germline V CDR1 and CDR2: SGHRS, YFSETQ. Trimming left V 5 bases short and J 3 bases short, with 6 bases between. The CDR3 reads CASSIGGANVLTF. The CDR3 nucleotides are TGCGCCAGCAGTATTGGTGGGGCCAACGTCCTGACTTTC.

The table lists this clonotype with a few counts. This chain links TRBV7-2 with TRBJ2-1; 9 bases agree with TRBD1. The CDR3 loop spans 15 amino acids. Germline trimming cut 4 bases from V and 7 bases from J; bases unmatched to any gene: 8. In germline, CDR1 is SGHTA, CDR2 FQGNSA. CDR3 loop: CASSSRDRVGNEQFF. CDR3 nucleotide sequence: TGTGCCAGCAGCTCCCGGGACAGGGTGGGGAATGAGCAGTTCTTC.

The rearrangement uses TRBV11-2 and TRBJ2-5; 7 nucleotides line up with TRBD1. This CDR3 is 16 amino acids long. Per germline, CDR1 SGHAT and CDR2 FQNNGV. The J segment lost 2 bases and the V segment lost 3 bases, leaving 9 bases of the junction unmatched. CDR3 nucleotides: TGTGCCAGCAGCTTCGATCTTGGGACAGATCAAGAGACCCAGTACTTC. Amino acid sequence: CASSFDLGTDQETQYF. Full variable domain (rest looked up from reference TRBV11-2 and TRBJ2-5): EAGVAQSPRYKIIEKRQSVAFWCNPISGHATLYWYQQILGQGPKLLIQFQNNGVVDDSQLPKDRFSAERLKGVDSTLKIQPAKLEDSAVYLCASSFDLGTDQETQYFGPGTRLLVL.

This chain's CDR3 is CASSRLLRGSEAFF. The CDR3 DNA reads as TGTGCCAGCAGCCGACTACTAAGGGGTAGTGAAGCTTTCTTT. The chain combines TRBV16 with TRBJ1-1, with D perhaps TRBD1 (5 bases). CDR3 length equals 14 residues. Germline CDR1 reads KGHSY; CDR2 reads FQNENV. The germline V and J ends were trimmed by 4 bases and 7 bases, with 16 bases remaining between them.

Details on this clonotype: A junction boundary mismatches the germline segment, possibly from a read error. This chain uses TRBV12-3 or TRBV12-4 with TRBJ2-3; 8 nucleotides agree with TRBD2. There are 14 residues in the CDR3. The CDR3, as DNA: TGTGCCAGCATCACGGGGGGGCTCGCAGATGCGCAGTATTTT. This codes for CASITGGLADAQYF.

The V call is TRBV4-3, the J call TRBJ2-1; D perhaps matches TRBD1 (7 bases). With the DNA end fitting TRBJ2-7 better, the J assignment may be wrong. This CDR3 contains 16 residues. Looked up from germline, CDR1 is LGHNA and CDR2 is YSLEER. The CDR3 DNA reads as TGCGCCAGCAGCCAAGATCAGGGGGGCTCCTACAATGAGCAGTACTTC. Translation: CASSQDQGGSYNEQYF.

The chain joins TRBV11-3 to TRBJ2-6, with 7 bases lining up with TRBD1. V lost 9 bases to trimming and J lost 0 bases; unmatched junction nucleotides: 5. The CDR3 is 15 residues long. The germline V gene has CDR1 SGHNT and CDR2 YENEEA. The CDR3 region has the DNA TGTGCCAGGGGACAGCTTGACTCTGGGGCCAACGTCCTGACTTTC. Translated: CARGQLDSGANVLTF.

This clonotype has only a few counts. The rearrangement uses TRBV7-2 and TRBJ2-5, with TRBD2 identical over 8 bases. CDR3 size: 16 residues. V trimming: 1 base; J trimming: 1 base; junction bases outside the gene matches: 5. CDR1 is SGHTA, CDR2 FQGNSA, per germline. In nucleotides, the CDR3 is TGTGCCAGCAGCTTAGATTGCGGGGGGTGCCAAGAGACCCAGTACTTC. Translated, it gives CASSLDCGGCQETQYF.

CDR3 sequence reads: CASSGGQDANYGYTF. The CDR3 region has the DNA TGTGCCAGCAGCGGGGGACAGGACGCTAACTATGGCTACACCTTC. V is TRBV5-6 and J is TRBJ1-2, with 8 bases identical to TRBD1. After removal of 4 bases from V and 0 bases from J, the junction contained 5 bases not matched to a gene. The germline V gene has CDR1 SGHDT and CDR2 YYEEEE. The CDR3 is made up of 15 amino acids.

This clonotype turned up a few times. The rearrangement links TRBV15 to TRBJ1-1, with 7 bases aligning to TRBD1. CDR1 and CDR2 (germline): LNHNV, YYDKDF (reference sequence). The CDR3 covers 14 residues. J lost 11 bases, V lost 3 bases, and 12 bases had no gene match. In nucleotides, the CDR3 is TGTGCCACCAGCAGCAAGGGGGCCCCTCCATTGGCTTTCTTT. Translation: CATSSKGAPPLAFF.